The 27 T cell receptor beta chains reported below all come from one sample, sequenced in a study of tumor and adjacent non-tumor tissue in lung cancer. No cell sorting was done before RNA was extracted from the tissue. TCRbeta libraries were built with three rounds of nested PCR, modified from ARM-PCR. TCRdb called the multiplex PCR reads again in MiXCR, with one record for every CDR3 protein. Among roughly 70,000 distinct CDR3 sequences, more than 70% were seen once, and the ten largest hold 28%. The sample comprised lung tumor tissue. Receptor source: a man in his sixties with non-small cell lung cancer.

A note on this clonotype: Since no conserved phenylalanine or tryptophan closes the CDR3, a read error is the likely cause. This chain joins TRBV29-1 and TRBJ1-1; tentative D call: TRBD1 (5 bases). The length of the CDR3 is 12 residues. Germline V gene data show CDR1 as SQVTM and CDR2 as ANQGSEA. For the CDR3, the DNA is TGCAACGTTCACAGGAGCCCCACTGAAGCTTTCCTT. The encoded protein is CNVHRSPTEAFL.

In the case of this clonotype: A junction end diverges from the germline sequence, so it may reflect a read error. The chain couples TRBV29-1 to TRBJ2-7, with 8 positions matching TRBD2. The CDR3 is 15 amino acids. The germline V gene encodes CDR1 SQVTM and CDR2 ANQGSEA. The CDR3 nucleotides are TGCAGCGTTGCGGAGTTAAGAGCGGGGGTCGACGAGCAATGCTTC. The encoded protein is CSVAELRAGVDEQCF.

For this clonotype: A junction boundary mismatches the germline segment, possibly from a read error. The chain carries TRBV5-1 and TRBJ2-3; 11 nucleotides line up with TRBD2. The CDR3 is 15 amino acids. Per germline, CDR1 SGHRS and CDR2 YFSETQ. For the CDR3, the DNA is TGCGCCAGCAGCTTGACTAGCGGGAGCACAGATGCGCAGTATTTT. It translates to CASSLTSGSTDAQYF.

In regard to this clonotype: A read error may account for a junction end that differs from germline. This chain uses TRBV5-1 with TRBJ2-7; the match to TRBD2 covers 7 bases. Germline-derived CDR1 and CDR2 are SGHRS and YFSETQ. The CDR3 is 14 residues long. CDR3 amino acids: CTSSLVGGSYEQYF. Here the CDR3 DNA reads TGCACCAGCAGCTTGGTGGGGGGGTCCTACGAGCAGTACTTC.

Note on this clonotype: The CDR3 does not end in the conserved phenylalanine or tryptophan, so this is likely a read error. V is TRBV28 and J is TRBJ2-3; TRBD2 matches 12 bases. This CDR3 contains 18 residues. The V gene's germline CDR1 is MDHEN and CDR2 SYDVKM. The V gene end was trimmed by 2 bases and the J gene end by 0 bases; junction bases not matched to a gene: 6. The CDR3 DNA is TGTGCCAGCAGTTTAGGTTGGACTAGCGGGGTTAGCACAGATACGCAGTATGTT. It yields the protein CASSLGWTSGVSTDTQYV.

Turning to this clonotype: Mismatch with germline at one junction end may stem from a read error. The gene calls are TRBV20-1 and TRBJ2-7; 8 bases fit TRBD2. CDR1 is DFQATT and CDR2 is SNEGSKA in the germline V gene (reference sequence). The CDR3 totals 14 residues. The CDR3 bases are TGCAGTGCTGCAAGGACTAGCAGGGACTACGAGCAGTATTTC. Its protein product is CSAARTSRDYEQYF.

As for this clonotype: This is likely a read error, given that the CDR3 carries no conserved phenylalanine or tryptophan at its end. This chain connects TRBV5-1 to TRBJ2-6; 9 bases map to TRBD1. This CDR3 spans 17 amino acids. Germline assignment: CDR1 SGHRS and CDR2 YFSETQ. After removal of 5 bases from V and 4 bases from J, the junction contained 10 bases not matched to a gene. CDR3 coding DNA: TGCGCCAGCAGGACCACCGGGACAGGGACCGGGGCCAACGTCCTGACTTCC. It is translated as CASRTTGTGTGANVLTS.

The count of this clonotype is one. This may come from a read error, since a much larger clone is one base off. This chain joins TRBV23-1 and TRBJ2-3, with 7 bases identical to TRBD1. TRBV23-1 is labeled an ORF, and its function is uncertain. The CDR3 has 13 residues. The CDR3 bases are TGCAGTACAACTGAGGGACAGACAGATACGCAGTATTTT. Amino acid sequence: CSTTEGQTDTQYF.

Comment on this clonotype: A much larger clone differs by one base, so this may be a read error. J is TRBJ2-3 and V is TRBV10-3; D is possibly TRBD1 or TRBD2 (6 bases each). The CDR3 spans 15 residues. Germline V lookup: CDR1 ENHRY, CDR2 SYGVKD. V gave up 3 bases and J gave up 4 bases, with 14 bases separating them. CDR3 in amino acids: CAISEGGWRADTQYF. CDR3 DNA sequence: TGTGCCATCAGTGAAGGGGGGTGGAGGGCAGATACGCAGTATTTT.

A remark on this clonotype: The CDR3 does not end in the conserved phenylalanine or tryptophan, so this is likely a read error. The chain recombines TRBV6-1 with TRBJ2-1, with TRBD2 matching over 9 bases. The CDR3 runs 14 residues. CDR1 is MNHNS, CDR2 SASEGT, per germline. CDR3 loop: CASSTSGPNNEQFL. As DNA, the CDR3 is TGTGCCAGCAGTACTAGCGGGCCTAACAATGAACAGTTCTTA.

Of note for this clonotype: The conserved phenylalanine or tryptophan is not found at the CDR3 terminus, so this likely reflects a read error. The gene calls are TRBV20-1 and TRBJ2-1, with 9 bases fitting TRBD2. V was pared by 5 bases and J by 7 bases, with 9 bases of the junction left unmatched. The CDR3 totals 14 residues. Germline V gene sequence: CDR1 DFQATT, CDR2 SNEGSKA (reference sequence). The CDR3: CSAFIAGERNEQFY. CDR3 bases: TGCAGTGCTTTCATAGCGGGAGAGCGAAATGAGCAGTTCTAC.

On this clonotype: The conserved phenylalanine or tryptophan normally closing the CDR3 is absent here, so this likely arose from a read error. The DNA is omitted, as the CDR3 cannot be located on it reliably, and the CDR3 follows TCRdb's listing. J is TRBJ2-7 and V is TRBV29-1; TRBD1 reflects the table's D call only, with no check against the DNA. Germline V gene lookup returns CDR1 SQVTM and CDR2 ANQGSEA. Including both end residues, the CDR3 is 12 amino acids long. CDR3 loop: CSVEYSGDEQYL.

This clonotype came up once. The junction and the germline gene differ at one end; a read error may be behind it. This chain connects TRBV20-1 to TRBJ1-2; tentatively, D is TRBD1 (5 bases). Germline V gene lookup returns CDR1 DFQATT and CDR2 SNEGSKA (reference sequence). The CDR3 is made up of 11 amino acids. The CDR3 region is CCATVGQGYTF. Here the CDR3 DNA reads TGCTGTGCCACCGTGGGGCAAGGCTACACCTTC.

Comment on this clonotype: One end of the junction varies from germline; a read error may be responsible. V usage is TRBV20-1 and J usage is TRBJ2-1; tentative D call: TRBD2 (5 bases). The length of the CDR3 is 16 residues. Germline V gene data show CDR1 as DFQATT and CDR2 as SNEGSKA (reference sequence). CDR3 nucleotide sequence: TGTAGTGCTAGAGATATGAGGAAAGCGGCATTCAATGACCAGTTCTTC. The encoded protein is CSARDMRKAAFNDQFF.

This clonotype was observed a few times. Here the CDR3 omits its conserved ending phenylalanine or tryptophan, so a read error is the likely source. It is unclear where the CDR3 begins or ends on the DNA, so no DNA is shown, and the CDR3 is as TCRdb lists it. The chain carries TRBV20-1 and TRBJ1-1; the table's TRBD1 call for D was not verified on the DNA. In germline, CDR1 is DFQATT, CDR2 SNEGSKA (reference sequence). The length of the CDR3 is 14 amino acids, counting both ends. The CDR3 here is CSARNPGAGTEAFL.

The V call is TRBV24-1, the J call TRBJ2-7; D remains unclear. CDR1 is KGHDR, CDR2 SFDVKD, per germline. V lost 7 bases, J lost 4 bases, and 19 bases lay in between. The CDR3 spans 15 residues. CDR3 in amino acids: CATRVFRIIGYEQYF. Written as DNA, the CDR3 is TGTGCCACCAGGGTATTTAGGATCATAGGGTACGAGCAGTACTTC.

V and J are TRBV29-1 and TRBJ1-3; 7 bases map to TRBD1. CDR3 length: 18 amino acids. Germline CDR1 SQVTM, CDR2 ANQGSEA. The CDR3 sequence is CGGSTGTEGTLAGNTIYF. CDR3 coding DNA: TGCGGCGGATCGACAGGGACAGAAGGCACCTTGGCTGGAAACACCATATATTTT.

Of note for this clonotype: Sequence at one end of the junction differs from germline and may be a read error. This rearrangement joins TRBV28 to TRBJ1-3; TRBD1 matches 7 bases. CDR1 and CDR2 from the germline V gene are MDHEN and SYDVKM. CDR3 size: 14 residues. CDR3 region: CVSEGASSTNTIYF. CDR3 nucleotides: TGTGTCAGCGAGGGGGCGTCTTCGACAAACACCATATATTTT.

About this clonotype itself: At one end, the junction sequence differs from germline, possibly due to a read error. The genes are TRBV20-1 and TRBJ1-1; a possible D gene is TRBD1 (5 bases). The CDR3 consists of 13 residues. Germline assignment: CDR1 DFQATT and CDR2 SNEGSKA (reference sequence). The CDR3 reads CSASRGRDTEALF. CDR3 bases: TGCAGTGCTAGTCGGGGGAGAGACACTGAAGCTCTCTTT.

The chain links TRBV20-1 to TRBJ2-7; perhaps TRBD1 as D (6 bases). The J call may be faulty, since TRBJ2-1 better matches the DNA end. The CDR3 has 14 residues. Germline values: CDR1 DFQATT, CDR2 SNEGSKA (reference sequence). DNA of the CDR3: TGCAGTGCGGCCGGGACATGGGTTTTATACGAGCAGTTCTTC. It codes for CSAAGTWVLYEQFF.

A single count supports this clonotype. V usage is TRBV20-1 and J usage is TRBJ2-1, with 7 bases aligning to TRBD2. Per germline, CDR1 DFQATT and CDR2 SNEGSKA (reference sequence). The CDR3 covers 13 residues. The V segment lost 3 bases and the J segment 6 bases; nucleotides outside the gene matches: 5. CDR3 residues: CSARAGAGNEQFF. CDR3 nucleotide sequence: TGCAGTGCTAGGGCGGGAGCAGGCAATGAGCAGTTCTTC.

Comments on this clonotype: Its ends do not fully match the called genes, so a read error is possible. V gene TRBV29-1 combines with J gene TRBJ1-4; 11 positions match TRBD1. Germline V CDR1 and CDR2: SQVTM, ANQGSEA. There are 14 residues in the CDR3. The CDR3 sequence: CGVGTGGTNEKLFF. CDR3 coding DNA: TGCGGCGTAGGGACAGGGGGAACTAATGAAAAACTGTTTTTT.

To note about this clonotype: A much larger clone lies a single base off, so this may be a read error. V and J are TRBV5-1 and TRBJ1-1, with D possibly being TRBD1 (5 bases). CDR1 and CDR2 (germline): SGHRS, YFSETQ. The CDR3 extends over 15 amino acids. The CDR3 here is CASSLNRLMNTEDFF. CDR3 in DNA: TGCGCCAGCAGCTTGAACAGGCTCATGAACACTGAAGATTTCTTT.

On this clonotype: One end of the junction is discordant with germline, which a read error may explain. The CDR3 sequence is CSVVAGVGSRDTQYF. In DNA, the CDR3 is TGCAGCGTTGTTGCGGGAGTGGGTAGCAGAGATACGCAGTATTTT. The rearrangement uses TRBV29-1 and TRBJ2-3; TRBD2 matches at 7 bases. The V gene's germline CDR1 is SQVTM and CDR2 ANQGSEA. The CDR3 is made up of 15 amino acids.

Points on this clonotype: One junction end disagrees with the germline gene, perhaps due to a read error. This sequence joins TRBV6-1 and TRBJ2-2, with D possibly matching TRBD2 (5 bases). The CDR3 has 17 amino acids. Germline V CDR1 and CDR2: MNHNS, SASEGT. The CDR3 is CASTHSPPRANTGKLFF. CDR3 coding DNA: TGTGCCAGCACTCACAGCCCACCCCGGGCGAACACCGGGAAGCTGTTTTTT.

Details on this clonotype: Germline is not matched at one junction end, which may reflect a read error. The V call is TRBV6-1, the J call TRBJ2-7; D perhaps matches TRBD2 (6 bases). Per the germline V gene, CDR1 is MNHNS and CDR2 is SASEGT. This CDR3 spans 15 amino acids. The CDR3 nucleotides read TGTGATAGCAGTGCCCTGGGTAGCGGCTCCTACGGGCAGTACTTC. Its translation is CDSSALGSGSYGQYF.

On this clonotype: The CDR3 ends on some other residue instead of the conserved phenylalanine or tryptophan, so this is likely a read error. V usage is TRBV10-3 and J usage is TRBJ1-1, with 7 bases matching TRBD1. V dropped 11 bases and J dropped 7; count of bases not matched to a gene: 10. CDR3 size: 12 residues. Germline loops: CDR1 ENHRY, CDR2 SYGVKD. The CDR3 DNA follows: TGTGCCGCCAGGGGGGGGAGGTGTGAAGCTTTCATT. Translating gives CAARGGRCEAFI.